The present entry profiles one T cell receptor (beta chain) with its context. Treatment specified: randomized to nivolumab then ipilimumab (arm A) or the reverse (arm B). Germline V gives CDR1 SNHLY, CDR2 FYNNEI. V gave up 6 bases and J gave up 3 bases; unmatched junction bases: 9. This CDR3 is built from 16 residues. The sample is drawn from a study of sequential checkpoint blockade in melanoma. TCRdb's copy holds only in-frame clones and misses some; the assay was immunoSEQ multiplex PCR. Of tens of thousands of clones in the sample, just under 85% were seen once. This chain joins TRBV2 and TRBJ1-4; the match to TRBD1 covers 8 bases. The sample consisted of CD8+ T cells sorted from blood (inferred from file names), taken from a patient given nivolumab and ipilimumab in sequence. This receptor was identified in a human donor with melanoma. CDR3 sequence: CASRFLQGASNEKLFF. DNA of the CDR3: TGTGCCAGCAGGTTTCTTCAGGGGGCCTCTAATGAAAAACTGTTTTTT.